Given below is one T cell receptor (beta chain) in context. The antigen remains undetermined. This sample is part of a study of CD8+ T cells in alopecia areata. Points from the study as a whole: Especially in alopecia totalis/universalis, lesional scalp showed greater clonality than normal scalp did. Although TCR sharing was seen in mice, sharing across patients was less clear, possibly for HLA-related reasons.

Alopecia areata patients provided lesional scalp punch biopsies and peripheral blood, both collected for the study. The sorting of PBMCs gave CD4+ and CD8+ T cells. cDNA prepared by RNA extraction and subsequent reverse transcription served as the template for sequencing. Only in-frame clones appear in the TCRdb table, and some are missing; sequencing was by immunoSEQ multiplex PCR. The data contain 120,000 to 150,000 clones, 75% to 90% of them seen just once; the ten biggest clones take up over 12%. V dropped 4 bases and J dropped 6; count of bases not matched to a gene: 10. Germline CDR1 SEHNR, CDR2 FQNEAQ (reference sequence). The CDR3 covers 18 residues.

The J gene is TRBJ2-1, the V gene TRBV7-9; 15 bases are a match to TRBD2. The sequence was obtained from a human donor with alopecia areata. Sequences were derived from CD8+ T cells sorted from blood, sampled at week 0. DNA of the CDR3: TGTGCCAGCAGCTCACCGGGACTAGCGGGAGGAGTTTTCAATGAGCAGTTCTTC. Translation: CASSSPGLAGGVFNEQFF.